This T cell receptor (beta chain) comes out of a study of neurological immune-mediated disorders. TCRdb reanalysed the 5' RACE reads using MiXCR and keeps one entry per CDR3 protein. The table has some 76,000 distinct CDR3 sequences, 2.5% to 3.5% seen once. In its sample, this clonotype was seen many times. This CDR3 contains 15 residues. Per the germline V gene, CDR1 is SEHNR and CDR2 is FQNEAQ (reference sequence). V was clipped by 5 bases and J by 7 bases, with 20 bases between them. This sequence was found in a woman aged 45-59 years with multiple sclerosis. The chain recombines TRBV7-9 with TRBJ1-2; D may be TRBD1 (6 bases). The sample taken for sequencing was PBMCs. The DNA of the CDR3 is TGTGCCAGCAGCCCGGTTGAGGGGGAAATGGGTGGCTACACCTTC. Amino acids: CASSPVEGEMGGYTF. Full variable domain (remainder filled in from reference TRBV7-9 and TRBJ1-2): DTGVSQNPRHKITKRGQNVTFRCDPISEHNRLYWYRQTLGQGPEFLTYFQNEAQLEKSRLLSDRFSAERPKGSFSTLEIQRTEQGDSAMYLCASSPVEGEMGGYTFGSGTRLTVV.